This T cell receptor (beta chain) was recovered during a study of blood T cell repertoires in COVID-19 (dated by TCRdb to the early 2020s). About the investigation overall: Samples covering the acute and convalescent phases of COVID-19 were provided by collaborators in the United States, Italy and Spain. Deeply sampled blood TCRbeta repertoires from subjects exposed to, actively infected with, or recovered from COVID-19 were included in the dataset. The sample metadata nearly always contained a de-identified subject ID, COVID-19 status, age in years and sex. The samples were drawn from two sources: the first 160 participants of the ongoing ImmuneRACE study, and some 1,300 subjects contributed by 6 global collaborators. HLA class I and class II types, where available, came from metadata supplied by the sample provider rather than from assay-based typing. The prospective study material was composed of cDNA or gDNA derived from T cells, B-cell-depleted T cells, or PBMCs. The repertoires were released in a freely available public database meant as a resource for research on the immune response to SARS-CoV-2. General study outcomes and caveats: How much clinical and demographic metadata was included differed by source and by participant, and the metadata was provided uncurated.

TCRbeta CDR3 regions were amplified from genomic DNA using the immunoSEQ Assay, a bias-controlled multiplex PCR. From the authors' description of their analysis: The number of nucleated cells in each sample was estimated from the amplification of reference gene primers within the assay. Sequence reads were collapsed and filtered to measure the absolute abundance of every unique TCRbeta CDR3 rearrangement. For each sample, productive Simpson clonality was calculated by taking the square root of Simpson's diversity index across productive rearrangements. TCRdb mirrors the immuneACCESS table, restricted to in-frame sequences. Some clones are absent from its copies; in checked studies, under half trace to an unresolved V gene, and the reason for the others is unknown. From that table come the V and J calls and clone size; the DNA was used to work out D and trimming. The sample includes approximately 120,000 clones, with more than 65% observed a single time. Less than 8% of the sample is held by the ten biggest clonotypes.

Turning to this clone: Its antigen remains unidentified. Base qualities are not recorded, but no much larger clone differs from it by a single base.

V is pruned by 5 bases and J by 1 base, leaving 4 bases of the junction without a gene match. Its CDR3 holds 15 amino acids, cysteine through phenylalanine. Only the CDR3 region is kept as DNA, spanning 45 bases read in frame from base 1. CDR1 SGHTA and CDR2 FQGTGA are derived from the germline V gene. Whole blood was collected in K2EDTA tubes by collaborating institutions according to the institutions' own protocols. For TCRbeta analysis, collaborator samples were shipped as frozen whole blood, as isolated PBMCs, or as DNA extracted from either sample type. The receptor was isolated from a woman aged 80 or older with active or convalescent COVID-19. The chain is encoded by TRBV7-3 joined to TRBJ2-1, with 8 junctional bases fitting TRBD2. The specimen sequenced was peripheral blood. Here the CDR3 is given as CASSQTSVSYNEQFF. The nucleotide sequence reads as follows: TGTGCCAGCAGCCAGACTAGCGTTTCCTACAATGAGCAGTTCTTC. The reference TRBV7-3 and TRBJ2-1 proteins fill in what lies around the CDR3, so the full variable domain reads GAGVSQTPSNKVTEKGKYVELRCDPISGHTALYWYRQSLGQGPEFLIYFQGTGAADDSGLPNDRFFAVRPEGSVSTLKIQRTERGDSAVYLCASSQTSVSYNEQFFGPGTRLTVL.